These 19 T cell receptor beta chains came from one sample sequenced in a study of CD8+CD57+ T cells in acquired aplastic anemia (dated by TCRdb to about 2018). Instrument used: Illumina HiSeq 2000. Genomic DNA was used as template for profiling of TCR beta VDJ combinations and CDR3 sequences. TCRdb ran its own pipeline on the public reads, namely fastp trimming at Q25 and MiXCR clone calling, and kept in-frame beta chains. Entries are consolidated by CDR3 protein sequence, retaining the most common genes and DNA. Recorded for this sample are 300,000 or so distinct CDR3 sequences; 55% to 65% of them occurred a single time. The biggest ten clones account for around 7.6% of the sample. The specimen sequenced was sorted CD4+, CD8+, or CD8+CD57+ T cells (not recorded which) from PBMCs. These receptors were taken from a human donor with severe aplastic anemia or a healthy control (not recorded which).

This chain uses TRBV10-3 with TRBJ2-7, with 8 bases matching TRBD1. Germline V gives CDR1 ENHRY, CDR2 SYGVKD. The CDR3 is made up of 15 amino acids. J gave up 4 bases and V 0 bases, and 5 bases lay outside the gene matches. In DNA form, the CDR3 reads TGTGCCATCAGTGAGTCCGGGACAGGACCTTACGAGCAGTACTTC. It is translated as CAISESGTGPYEQYF.

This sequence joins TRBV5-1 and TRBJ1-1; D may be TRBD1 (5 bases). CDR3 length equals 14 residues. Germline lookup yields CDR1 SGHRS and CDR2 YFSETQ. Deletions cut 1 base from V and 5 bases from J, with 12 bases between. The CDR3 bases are TGCGCCAGCAGCTTGATGAGGGGAGGGACTGAAGCTTTCTTT. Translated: CASSLMRGGTEAFF.

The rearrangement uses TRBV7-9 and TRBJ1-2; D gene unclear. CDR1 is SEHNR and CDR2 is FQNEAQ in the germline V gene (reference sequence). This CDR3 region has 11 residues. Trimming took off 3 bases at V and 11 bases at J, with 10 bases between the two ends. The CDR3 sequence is CASSLSQAYTF. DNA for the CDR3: TGTGCCAGCAGCTTGTCCCAGGCGTACACCTTC.

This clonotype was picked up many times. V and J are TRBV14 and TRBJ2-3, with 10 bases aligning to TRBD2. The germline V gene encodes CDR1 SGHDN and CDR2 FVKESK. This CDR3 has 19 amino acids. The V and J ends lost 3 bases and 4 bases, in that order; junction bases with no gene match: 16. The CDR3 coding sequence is TGTGCCAGCAGCCACCCTCGGAGCGGGGGGGTCTATATCGCAGATACGCAGTATTTT. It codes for CASSHPRSGGVYIADTQYF.

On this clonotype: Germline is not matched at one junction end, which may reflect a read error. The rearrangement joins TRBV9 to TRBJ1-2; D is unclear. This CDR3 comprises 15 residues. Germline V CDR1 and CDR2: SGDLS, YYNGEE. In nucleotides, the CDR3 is TGTGCCAGCAGCGTAGGCCCCGTACAGAACTGTGGCTACACCTTC. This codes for CASSVGPVQNCGYTF.

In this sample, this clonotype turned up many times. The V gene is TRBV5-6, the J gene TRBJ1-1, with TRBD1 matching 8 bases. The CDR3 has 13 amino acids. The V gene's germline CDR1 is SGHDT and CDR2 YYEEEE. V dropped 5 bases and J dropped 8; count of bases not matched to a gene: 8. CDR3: CASSPAGTGEAFF. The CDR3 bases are TGTGCCAGCAGTCCTGCCGGGACAGGCGAAGCTTTCTTT. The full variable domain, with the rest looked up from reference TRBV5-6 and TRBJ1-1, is DAGVTQSPTHLIKTRGQQVTLRCSPKSGHDTVSWYQQALGQGPQFIFQYYEEEERQRGNFPDRFSGHQFPNYSSELNVNALLLGDSALYLCASSPAGTGEAFFGQGTRLTVV.

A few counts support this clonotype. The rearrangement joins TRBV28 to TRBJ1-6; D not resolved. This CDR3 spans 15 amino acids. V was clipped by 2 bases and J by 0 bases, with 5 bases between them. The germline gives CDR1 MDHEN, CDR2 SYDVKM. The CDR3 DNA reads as TGTGCCAGCAGTTTAGACAACTCCTATAATTCACCCCTCCACTTT. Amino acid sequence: CASSLDNSYNSPLHF.

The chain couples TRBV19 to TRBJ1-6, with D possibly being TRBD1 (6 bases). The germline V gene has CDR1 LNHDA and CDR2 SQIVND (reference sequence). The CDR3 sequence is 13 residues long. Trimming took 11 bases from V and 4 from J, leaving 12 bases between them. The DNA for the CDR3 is TGTGCCGGCTCGACAGGTTATAATTCACCCCTCCACTTT. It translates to CAGSTGYNSPLHF. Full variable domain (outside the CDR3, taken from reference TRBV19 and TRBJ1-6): DGGITQSPKYLFRKEGQNVTLSCEQNLNHDAMYWYRQDPGQGLRLIYYSQIVNDFQKGDIAEGYSVSREKKESFPLTVTSAQKNPTAFYLCAGSTGYNSPLHFGNGTRLTVT.

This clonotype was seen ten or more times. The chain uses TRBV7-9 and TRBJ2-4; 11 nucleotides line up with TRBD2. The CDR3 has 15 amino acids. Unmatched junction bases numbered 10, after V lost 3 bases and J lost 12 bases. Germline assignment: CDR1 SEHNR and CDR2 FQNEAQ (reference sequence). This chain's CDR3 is CASSLLAGGLSSQYF. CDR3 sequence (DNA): TGTGCCAGCAGCTTGTTAGCGGGGGGGCTCTCATCTCAGTACTTC.

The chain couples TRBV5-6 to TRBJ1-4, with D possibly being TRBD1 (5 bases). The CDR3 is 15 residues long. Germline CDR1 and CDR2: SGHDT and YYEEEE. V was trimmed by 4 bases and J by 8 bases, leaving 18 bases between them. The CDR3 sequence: CASSPGGQGGEKLFF. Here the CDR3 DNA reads TGTGCCAGCAGCCCGGGGGGTCAGGGAGGAGAAAAACTGTTTTTT. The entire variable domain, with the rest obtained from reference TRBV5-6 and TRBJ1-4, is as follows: DAGVTQSPTHLIKTRGQQVTLRCSPKSGHDTVSWYQQALGQGPQFIFQYYEEEERQRGNFPDRFSGHQFPNYSSELNVNALLLGDSALYLCASSPGGQGGEKLFFGSGTQLSVL.

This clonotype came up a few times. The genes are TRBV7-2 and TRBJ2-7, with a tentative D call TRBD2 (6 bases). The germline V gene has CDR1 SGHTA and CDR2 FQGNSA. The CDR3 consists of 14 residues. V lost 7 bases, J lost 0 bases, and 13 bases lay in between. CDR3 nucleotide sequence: TGTGCCAGCAAAGCGGGCAGGTCCTCCTACGAGCAGTACTTC. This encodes CASKAGRSSYEQYF.

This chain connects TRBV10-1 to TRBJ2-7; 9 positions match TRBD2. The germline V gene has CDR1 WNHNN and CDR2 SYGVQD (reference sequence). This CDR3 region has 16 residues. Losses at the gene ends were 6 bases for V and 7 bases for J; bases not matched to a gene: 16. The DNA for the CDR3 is TGCGCCAGCAGCAAGAGGGCTAGCGGGGCCAATGGAGAGCAGTACTTC. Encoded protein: CASSKRASGANGEQYF.

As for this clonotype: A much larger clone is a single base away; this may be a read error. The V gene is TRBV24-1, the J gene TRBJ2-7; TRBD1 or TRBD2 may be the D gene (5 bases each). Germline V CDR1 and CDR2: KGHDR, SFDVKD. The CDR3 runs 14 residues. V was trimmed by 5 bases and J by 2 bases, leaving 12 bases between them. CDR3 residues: CATSGTGTPYEQYF. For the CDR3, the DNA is TGTGCCACCAGTGGCACCGGGACCCCCTACGAGCAGTACTTC.

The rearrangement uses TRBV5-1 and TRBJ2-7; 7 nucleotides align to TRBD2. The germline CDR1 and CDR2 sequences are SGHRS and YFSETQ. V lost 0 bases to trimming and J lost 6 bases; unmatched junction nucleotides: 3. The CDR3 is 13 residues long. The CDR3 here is CASSLGGGVEQYF. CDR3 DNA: TGCGCCAGCAGCTTGGGCGGGGGTGTCGAGCAGTACTTC.

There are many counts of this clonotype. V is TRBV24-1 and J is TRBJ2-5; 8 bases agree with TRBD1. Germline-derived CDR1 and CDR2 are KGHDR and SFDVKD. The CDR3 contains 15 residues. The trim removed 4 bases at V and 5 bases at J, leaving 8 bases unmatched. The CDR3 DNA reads TGTGCCACCAGTGACCCGACAGGGGCGGGGGAGACCCAGTACTTC. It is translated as CATSDPTGAGETQYF.

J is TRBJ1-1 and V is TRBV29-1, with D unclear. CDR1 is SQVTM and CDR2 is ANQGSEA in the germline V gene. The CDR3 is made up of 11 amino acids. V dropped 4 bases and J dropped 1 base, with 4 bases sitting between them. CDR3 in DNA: TGCAGCGTTGTCCAGAACACTGAAGCTTTCTTT. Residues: CSVVQNTEAFF.

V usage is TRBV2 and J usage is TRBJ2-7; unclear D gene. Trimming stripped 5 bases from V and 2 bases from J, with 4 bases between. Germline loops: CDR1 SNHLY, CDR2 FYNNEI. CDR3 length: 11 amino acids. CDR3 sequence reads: CASSPTYEQYF. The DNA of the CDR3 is TGTGCCAGCAGTCCAACCTACGAGCAGTACTTC.

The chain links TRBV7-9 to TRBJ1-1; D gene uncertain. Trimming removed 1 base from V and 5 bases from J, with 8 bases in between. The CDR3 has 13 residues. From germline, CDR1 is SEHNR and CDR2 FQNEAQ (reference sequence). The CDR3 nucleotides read TGTGCCAGCAGCTTAGAGACGTCGACTGAAGCTTTCTTT. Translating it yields CASSLETSTEAFF.

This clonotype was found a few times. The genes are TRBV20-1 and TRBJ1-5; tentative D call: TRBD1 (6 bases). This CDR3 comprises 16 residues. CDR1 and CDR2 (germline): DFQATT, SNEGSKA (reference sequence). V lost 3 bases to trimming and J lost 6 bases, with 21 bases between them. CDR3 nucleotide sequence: TGCAGTGCTAGGACTAGCGGGGGGGGCTACATTCAGCCCCAGCATTTT. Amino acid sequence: CSARTSGGGYIQPQHF.